Below, 14 T cell receptor beta chains from the same sample are listed, as sequenced in a study of CD8 T cells in ankylosing spondylitis. MiXCR was run by TCRdb on the 5' RACE reads, yielding one entry per CDR3 protein. The sample lists about 96,000 distinct CDR3 sequences, 25% to 35% occurring once. Source material: blood, either unsorted or a sorted T cell fraction (not recorded which). Receptor source: a male donor with ankylosing spondylitis or in good health (not recorded which).

V gene TRBV3-1 combines with J gene TRBJ2-3, with D possibly being TRBD2 (5 bases). Germline values: CDR1 LGHDT, CDR2 YNNKEL (reference sequence). V lost 2 bases, J lost 6 bases, and 15 bases lay in between. The CDR3 is made up of 15 amino acids. This chain's CDR3 is CASSQRRAKHDTQYF. The CDR3 nucleotides read TGTGCCAGCAGCCAAAGGCGGGCGAAACATGATACGCAGTATTTT.

This clonotype came up a few times. The chain combines TRBV7-2 with TRBJ2-3; TRBD1 agrees at 10 bases. After removal of 8 bases from V and 2 bases from J, the junction contained 10 bases not matched to a gene. CDR1 is SGHTA and CDR2 is FQGNSA in the germline V gene. The CDR3 is made up of 16 amino acids. The chain's CDR3 is CASRRDRGPYTDTQYF. The DNA for the CDR3 is TGTGCCAGCCGCCGGGACAGGGGACCCTACACAGATACGCAGTATTTT.

The J gene is TRBJ1-3, the V gene TRBV20-1; TRBD1 matches at 10 bases. This CDR3 is 15 amino acids long. Germline lookup yields CDR1 DFQATT and CDR2 SNEGSKA (reference sequence). V shed 6 bases, J shed 3 bases, and the junction held 8 bases outside the gene matches. In DNA form, the CDR3 reads TGCAGTGCCGAGAGGGACAGGGGATATGGAAACACCATATATTTT. Its translation is CSAERDRGYGNTIYF.

CDR3 coding DNA: TGTGCCAGCGGTTCGGGACGGCACACTGAAGCTTTCTTT. Translating it yields CASGSGRHTEAFF. The chain joins TRBV5-6 to TRBJ1-1; D may be TRBD1 (5 bases). The CDR3 totals 13 residues. Germline V gene sequence: CDR1 SGHDT, CDR2 YYEEEE. V lost 7 bases, J lost 3 bases, and 13 bases lay in between.

This chain joins TRBV5-1 and TRBJ2-7, with 10 bases identical to TRBD2. V trimming: 4 bases; J trimming: 1 base; junction bases outside the gene matches: 2. The CDR3 sequence is 14 residues long. Germline V gives CDR1 SGHRS, CDR2 YFSETQ. The CDR3 reads CASSQLAGSYEQYF. CDR3 in DNA: TGCGCCAGCAGCCAACTAGCGGGATCCTACGAGCAGTACTTC.

A few counts support this clonotype. The chain uses TRBV29-1 and TRBJ2-3, with 9 bases matching TRBD1. J lost 2 bases, V lost 7 bases, and 7 bases had no gene match. The germline V gene has CDR1 SQVTM and CDR2 ANQGSEA. CDR3 length: 14 residues. The CDR3 DNA reads TGCAGCGGCTCCCGACAGGGGGACACAGATACGCAGTATTTT. Translated, it gives CSGSRQGDTDTQYF.

The gene calls are TRBV4-1 and TRBJ2-1; perhaps TRBD2 as D (6 bases). The CDR3 is made up of 15 amino acids. V lost 2 bases, J lost 2 bases, and 10 bases lay in between. Germline CDR1 is MGHRA and CDR2 is YSYEKL. The CDR3 DNA sequence: TGCGCCAGCAGCCAATTCACTAGCCCCTACAATGAGCAGTTCTTC. Encoded protein: CASSQFTSPYNEQFF.

V usage is TRBV20-1 and J usage is TRBJ1-5; the D is unclear. Germline assignment: CDR1 DFQATT and CDR2 SNEGSKA (reference sequence). The CDR3 sequence is 17 residues long. V was cut by 6 bases and J by 0 bases, with 21 bases left in between. DNA of the CDR3: TGCAGTGCGGAAAGTGGCGAGCTGCCGGATAGCAATCAGCCCCAGCATTTT. Its translation is CSAESGELPDSNQPQHF.

The DNA for the CDR3 is TGCAGTGCTCGGGACAGGCAGGGGGTTGAAGATGGCTACACCTTC. Translating gives CSARDRQGVEDGYTF. The chain uses TRBV20-1 and TRBJ1-2, with TRBD1 matching 8 bases. Germline CDR1 reads DFQATT; CDR2 reads SNEGSKA (reference sequence). J gave up 6 bases and V 5 bases, and 14 bases lay outside the gene matches. This CDR3 comprises 15 residues.

Points on this clonotype: One end of the junction varies from germline; a read error may be responsible. The chain uses TRBV5-1 and TRBJ2-3, with D maybe TRBD1 (7 bases). In germline, CDR1 is SGHRS, CDR2 YFSETQ. This CDR3 region has 15 residues. The CDR3 coding sequence is TGCGCCGGCAGCTTGGAGGGACAGACCACAGATACGCAGTATTTT. Translating gives CAGSLEGQTTDTQYF.

This chain connects TRBV5-4 to TRBJ1-6; 9 bases fit TRBD1. Germline assignment: CDR1 SGHNT and CDR2 YYREEE (reference sequence). Trimming at V came to 4 bases and at J to 10 bases, leaving 6 bases not matched to a gene. This CDR3 spans 14 amino acids. The CDR3 DNA is TGTGCCAGCAGCAGCAACAGGGGGCCCTCACCCCTCCACTTT. Its protein is CASSSNRGPSPLHF.

There are a few counts of this clonotype. The J gene is TRBJ2-3, the V gene TRBV5-5; D remains unclear. In germline, CDR1 is SGHKS, CDR2 YYEKEE (reference sequence). The CDR3 covers 16 residues. Deletions cut 4 bases from V and 2 bases from J, with 17 bases between. In DNA, the CDR3 is TGTGCCAGCAGCCCCCTCAACCTCGACAACACAGATACGCAGTATTTT. It specifies CASSPLNLDNTDTQYF.

The chain is built from TRBV7-2 and TRBJ2-5; D perhaps matches TRBD1 (6 bases). This CDR3 is built from 17 residues. CDR1 and CDR2 from the germline V gene are SGHTA and FQGNSA. The V and J ends lost 0 bases and 3 bases respectively, with 17 bases between them. CDR3 bases: TGTGCCAGCAGCTTAGCCGGAACAGGGTATTCGGAAGAGACCCAGTACTTC. Its translation is CASSLAGTGYSEETQYF.

The sample holds a few counts of this clonotype. The V and J genes are TRBV7-3 and TRBJ2-5; 9 nucleotides align to TRBD2. The CDR3 runs to 14 residues. The junction had 6 bases not matched to a gene; V was cut back by 3 bases and J by 7 bases. The germline gives CDR1 SGHTA, CDR2 FQGTGA. The CDR3 protein is CASSLASGVGTQYF. CDR3 nucleotides: TGTGCCAGCAGCTTGGCTAGCGGGGTTGGGACCCAGTACTTC.